The entry below gives a single TCR beta chain sequence along with its context. Its antigen is unidentified. The entry originates in a study of beta chain features in type 1 diabetes. Study context: Healthy donors and patients had similar age, gender and cell yields.

All of the isolated RNA was reverse transcribed, so expressed TCRB transcripts were sequenced. Samples of naive, central memory and regulatory T cells yielded a mean of about 3.7 million reads. TCRdb's table, derived via immunoSEQ multiplex PCR, lists solely in-frame clones and lacks some. The sample consists of about 340,000 clones, about 13% of them appearing once. CD4+ naive, central memory, regulatory and stem cell-like memory cells were sorted via CD45RO/CCR7/CD25/CD127/CD95/CD27. Study findings and constraints: Type 1 diabetes patients had moderately but significantly shorter TCRB CDR3s in all four CD4+ subsets. At VDJ recombination sites, type 1 diabetes patients had fewer insertions and more deleted nucleotides.

The TCR originated in a woman between 18 and 29 years old with type 1 diabetes. The sample taken for sequencing was naive CD4+ T cells from blood.

The CDR3 region has the DNA TGCGCCAGCAGCCCCGGGGACAGAGACACCGGGGAGCTGTTTTTT. It yields the protein CASSPGDRDTGELFF. The rearrangement joins TRBV5-1 to TRBJ2-2; 7 bases fit TRBD1. J gave up 3 bases and V 4 bases, and 6 bases lay outside the gene matches. The CDR3 is 15 amino acids. Germline V gene data show CDR1 as SGHRS and CDR2 as YFSETQ.